The 16 T cell receptor beta chains given below trace back to one sample, sequenced in a study of identical twins. TCRdb recomputed calls from the 5' RACE reads with MiXCR, one row per CDR3 protein. Of 750,000 to 950,000 distinct CDR3 sequences in the sample, approximately 13% were seen once. This same sample was also taken into another study, of yellow fever vaccine responses in identical twins.

The sequencing input was PBMCs. The receptors were gathered from a woman aged 18-30 years in good health.

This clonotype was seen only a few times. The CDR3 coding sequence is TGCAGTGCGGGACTAGCGATCTACAATGAGCAGTTCTTC. Its protein is CSAGLAIYNEQFF. This chain uses TRBV20-1 with TRBJ2-1; 10 positions agree with TRBD2. Germline V gene lookup returns CDR1 DFQATT and CDR2 SNEGSKA (reference sequence). J was trimmed by 3 bases and V by 6 bases; bases with no gene match: 2. This CDR3 has 13 residues.

The sample holds many counts of this clonotype. The chain couples TRBV20-1 to TRBJ2-3; D perhaps matches TRBD2 (5 bases). Germline CDR1 DFQATT, CDR2 SNEGSKA (reference sequence). Trimming stripped 0 bases from V and 9 bases from J, with 22 bases between. The CDR3 covers 16 residues. In DNA form, the CDR3 reads TGCAGTGCTAGAGATCCTAGCCTCACAAGTCTGTTAACGCAGTATTTT. The encoded protein is CSARDPSLTSLLTQYF.

There are many counts of this clonotype. The chain employs TRBV6-1 and TRBJ2-1; 7 nucleotides line up with TRBD1. Per germline, CDR1 MNHNS and CDR2 SASEGT. The CDR3 has 14 amino acids. Trimming at V came to 6 bases and at J to 4 bases, leaving 6 bases not matched to a gene. The DNA of the CDR3 is TGTGCCAGCAGCTCCGGGACAGAATACAATGAGCAGTTCTTC. This codes for CASSSGTEYNEQFF.

There are a few counts of this clonotype. The J gene is TRBJ2-1, the V gene TRBV29-1; 7 bases are a match to TRBD2. Trimming removed 0 bases from V and 6 bases from J; junction bases left unmatched: 8. Germline lookup yields CDR1 SQVTM and CDR2 ANQGSEA. The CDR3 runs to 15 residues. CDR3 residues: CSVEDRGGRGNEQFF. The CDR3 DNA is TGCAGCGTTGAAGATCGAGGTGGGAGGGGCAATGAGCAGTTCTTC.

The chain uses TRBV20-1 and TRBJ1-6, with 9 bases aligning to TRBD1. V dropped 3 bases and J dropped 6; count of bases not matched to a gene: 6. This CDR3 has 15 amino acids. Germline V gives CDR1 DFQATT, CDR2 SNEGSKA (reference sequence). As DNA, the CDR3 is TGCAGTGCTAGGGAAAAGACAGGGGGTAATTCACCCCTCCACTTT. It specifies CSAREKTGGNSPLHF.

This chain connects TRBV4-1 to TRBJ1-5; D remains ambiguous. CDR1 MGHRA and CDR2 YSYEKL come from the germline V gene. V was shortened by 0 bases and J by 7 bases, with 22 bases between the two germline ends. The CDR3 sequence is 18 residues long. The CDR3 spells CASSQDSPLGVTDQPQHF. The CDR3 DNA follows: TGCGCCAGCAGCCAAGATTCGCCCCTTGGTGTTACAGACCAGCCCCAGCATTTT.

This clonotype was recorded a few times. The chain recombines TRBV2 with TRBJ2-2, with no clear D. Germline V gives CDR1 SNHLY, CDR2 FYNNEI. This CDR3 is 16 amino acids long. V was cut by 7 bases and J by 4 bases, with 19 bases left in between. CDR3 sequence: CASKVGQAGGTGELFF. CDR3 nucleotides: TGTGCCAGCAAGGTTGGGCAGGCCGGCGGCACCGGGGAGCTGTTTTTT.

This sequence joins TRBV12-3 or TRBV12-4 and TRBJ2-2; D gene unclear. Trimming shortened V by 1 base and J by 0 bases, and 9 bases separated the two germline ends. There are 16 residues in the CDR3. The CDR3 nucleotides read TGTGCCAGCAGTTTAGGGGTATACGCGAACACCGGGGAGCTGTTTTTT. This encodes CASSLGVYANTGELFF.

This chain connects TRBV10-3 to TRBJ2-1, with TRBD2 identical over 10 bases. CDR3 length: 16 amino acids. The germline V gene encodes CDR1 ENHRY and CDR2 SYGVKD. Losses at the gene ends were 6 bases for V and 7 bases for J; bases not matched to a gene: 12. This CDR3 reads CAISPTPSGGTNEQFF. The CDR3 DNA reads as TGTGCCATCAGCCCAACCCCTAGCGGGGGAACGAATGAGCAGTTCTTC.

This clonotype appeared a few times. The V gene is TRBV4-1, the J gene TRBJ2-3, with TRBD2 matching 12 bases. Trimming at V came to 1 base and at J to 8 bases, leaving 7 bases not matched to a gene. Germline V gives CDR1 MGHRA, CDR2 YSYEKL. The CDR3 is 16 amino acids. The CDR3: CASSQGTSGDLGTQYF. CDR3 nucleotides: TGCGCCAGCAGCCAAGGGACTAGCGGGGACCTTGGTACGCAGTATTTT.

This clonotype was observed a few times. CDR3 in DNA: TGTGCCACCAGTGATCCTAGCGGACAGGATGGAGGTGAGCAGTTCTTC. Its protein product is CATSDPSGQDGGEQFF. The rearrangement links TRBV24-1 to TRBJ2-1, with D perhaps TRBD1 or TRBD2 (7 bases each). The CDR3 runs 16 residues. The ends were cut back, 3 bases at V and 9 bases at J, with 20 bases in the middle. The V gene's germline CDR1 is KGHDR and CDR2 SFDVKD.

This clonotype has just a few counts. The CDR3 nucleotides are TGTGCCAGCTCACCATTGGGGGAGTACTACGAGCAGTACTTC. As protein: CASSPLGEYYEQYF. This rearrangement joins TRBV18 to TRBJ2-7, with D possibly called TRBD1 or TRBD2 (5 bases each). This CDR3 comprises 14 residues. The germline V gene encodes CDR1 KGHSH and CDR2 LQKENI. The V end lost 2 bases, the J end lost 3 bases, and 11 bases lay between the germline ends.

There are a few counts of this clonotype. A read error is possible here, since a much larger clone lies one base away. The V call is TRBV20-1, the J call TRBJ2-2; 9 nucleotides match TRBD2. The CDR3 sequence is 19 residues long. In germline, CDR1 is DFQATT, CDR2 SNEGSKA (reference sequence). The CDR3 sequence is CCARDYLRGGGANTGELFF. The DNA of the CDR3 is TGCTGTGCTAGAGATTATTTACGCGGCGGGGGGGCGAACACCGGGGAGCTGTTTTTT.

The chain uses TRBV4-1 and TRBJ2-7, with D possibly matching TRBD1 (7 bases). Germline CDR1 reads MGHRA; CDR2 reads YSYEKL. Deletions cut 1 base from V and 5 bases from J, with 12 bases between. The CDR3 runs 14 residues. The CDR3 nucleotides read TGCGCCAGCAGCCAAGCCAGGGGGGCGGACGAGCAGTACTTC. Translation: CASSQARGADEQYF.

About this clonotype: A read error is likely, as this CDR3 ends without the conserved phenylalanine or tryptophan. The genes are TRBV12-3 or TRBV12-4 and TRBJ2-7; 11 nucleotides match TRBD1. Losses at the gene ends were 6 bases for V and 4 bases for J; bases not matched to a gene: 5. The length of the CDR3 is 14 residues. In nucleotides, the CDR3 is TGTGCCAGCAGCCCCGGACAGGGGGCTTACGAGCAGTACCTC. It encodes CASSPGQGAYEQYL.

The chain carries TRBV10-3 and TRBJ2-2; D possibly corresponds to TRBD1 (5 bases). Germline V gives CDR1 ENHRY, CDR2 SYGVKD. The germline V and J ends were trimmed by 4 bases and 5 bases, with 11 bases remaining between them. The CDR3 is 14 amino acids. The CDR3 spells CAISVRPGTGELFF. Written as DNA, the CDR3 is TGTGCCATCAGTGTTCGGCCAGGGACCGGGGAGCTGTTTTTT.